The sequence of this T cell receptor (beta chain) was determined in a study of cytomegalovirus exposure and HLA in healthy donors. Study-wide findings and caveats: A previous analysis found most TCR beta V segments productive roughly 87% or roughly 30% of the time. The authors reported that TCR beta sequences could predict HLA-A and HLA-B alleles. These predictions were accurate for most subjects in the first cohort. TCR beta V- and J-gene trimming, according to a later analysis, was linked to a missense DCLRE1C variant.

CDR1 and CDR2 (germline): LGHNA, YSLEER. The CDR3 spans 16 residues. The ends were cut back, 4 bases at V and 9 bases at J, with 24 bases in the middle. PCR employed 60 Vbeta and 13 Jbeta primers. The assay was immunoSEQ multiplex PCR, and TCRdb's table has in-frame clones only and misses some. The sample consists of nearly 110,000 clones, less than 85% of them appearing once. In regard to this clone: Its antigen is still unknown.

This chain links TRBV4-3 with TRBJ1-1; weak D call: TRBD1 (6 bases). Specimen: PBMCs. The sequence was collected from a man aged 18 to 30 in good health and CMV-seronegative. Here the CDR3 DNA reads TGCGCCAGCAGCCCCCAAGGGAGCTTGGGACACCACCAAGCTTTCTTT. This translates into CASSPQGSLGHHQAFF.